This record covers a single TCR beta chain. The data stem from a study of blood T cell repertoires in COVID-19. Across the study: The United States, Italy and Spain provided the acute and convalescent COVID-19 samples. Sources were T cells, B-cell-depleted T cells, or PBMCs; the material itself was cDNA or gDNA.

Here immunoSEQ multiplex PCR was the method, and the copy in TCRdb shows in-frame clones only, minus some. Seen here are 150,000 to 200,000 clones, roughly 80% observed once, and the top ten hold 13% to 15%. CDR3 length: 17 residues. V was shortened by 5 bases and J by 0 bases, with 17 bases between the two germline ends. CDR1 is SEHNR and CDR2 is FQNEAQ in the germline V gene (reference sequence). The receptor was derived from a man aged 18 to 30 with active or convalescent COVID-19. The specimen was peripheral blood. V is TRBV7-9 and J is TRBJ1-5; a weak D match, TRBD1 (5 bases). The chain's CDR3 is CASSRGTGGYSNQPQHF. The DNA for the CDR3 is TGTGCCAGCAGCCGGGGGACGGGAGGATATAGCAATCAGCCCCAGCATTTT.